The table lists the clone carrying this T cell receptor beta chain with a count of one. The junction had 7 bases not matched to a gene; V was cut back by 7 bases and J by 4 bases. CDR3 length: 14 amino acids. Germline CDR1 and CDR2: SGDLS and YYNGEE. These data come from a study of T cells after posttransplantation cyclophosphamide. Repertoires were generated with immunoSEQ multiplex PCR, while TCRdb's copy carries only in-frame clones and drops some. The sample has approximately 22,000 clones; around 85% are singletons. A marrow graft followed busulfan-fludarabine conditioning, with cyclophosphamide on days +3 and +4.

The input for sequencing was PBMCs, taken after allogeneic stem cell transplant with posttransplant cyclophosphamide. This receptor was obtained from a female patient between 30 and 45 years old who received an allogeneic stem cell transplant from an unrelated donor, was CMV-positive, and had no GVHD. Some T cells may be the graft donor's. The chain uses TRBV9 and TRBJ1-5; 8 bases match TRBD1. The CDR3 DNA follows: TGTGCCAGCGCTAGGACAGGGTGGAATCAGCCCCAGCATTTT. Protein: CASARTGWNQPQHF.